This entry is about one T cell receptor (beta chain). This clone appeared once. Its target antigen remains unknown. No base quality information exists; no much larger clone differs at one position. Collaborating institutions collected whole blood in K2EDTA tubes following their own protocols. For TCRbeta analysis, collaborators shipped samples as frozen whole blood, isolated PBMCs, or DNA extracted from either of those sample types. The immunoSEQ Assay, a bias-controlled multiplex PCR, was used to amplify TCRbeta CDR3 regions from genomic DNA. In the paper's pipeline: The number of nucleated cells in each sample was estimated by amplification of reference gene primers within the assay. To quantify the absolute abundance of each unique TCRbeta CDR3 rearrangement, sequence reads were collapsed and filtered. For each sample, productive Simpson clonality was calculated by taking the square root of Simpson's diversity index across productive rearrangements. TCRdb carries this immuneACCESS record with in-frame sequences only. Its versions omit some clonotypes, under half of them owing to an unresolved V gene in the studies checked, with the rest unexplained. Clone size and V and J calls were adopted from that table, with D and trimming inferred from the DNA. For this sample the table gives roughly 25,000 clones, of which about 82% were detected only once. The ten top clones hold roughly a quarter of the sample.

The data are from a study of blood T cell repertoires in COVID-19 (dated by TCRdb to the early 2020s). The study in broad terms: The collaborator samples originated in the United States, Italy and Spain and spanned the acute and convalescent phases of COVID-19. Subjects who had been exposed to COVID-19, were actively infected with it, or had recovered from it provided the deeply sampled blood TCRbeta repertoires that made up the dataset. Sample metadata almost always included a de-identified subject ID, COVID-19 status, age in years and sex. The repertoires were released in a freely available public database meant as a resource for research on the immune response to SARS-CoV-2. HLA class I and class II types, where available, came from metadata supplied by the sample provider rather than from assay-based typing. The samples were drawn from two sources: the first 160 participants of the ongoing ImmuneRACE study, and fewer than 1,500 subjects contributed by 6 global collaborators. The material from the prospective study consisted of cDNA or gDNA derived from T cells, B-cell-depleted T cells, or PBMCs.

Summary of the overall study and its limitations: How much clinical and demographic metadata was included differed by source and by participant, and the metadata was provided uncurated.

Input material: peripheral blood. The TCR sequence derives from a human donor with active COVID-19. The donor label of this sample is uncertain.

Read as DNA, the sequence is TGTGCCAGCAGCCAAGCCCCCAGGGTTAAGACCCAGTACTTC. Translation gives CASSQAPRVKTQYF. The receptor chain draws on TRBV3-1 (or the pseudogene TRBV3-2) and TRBJ2-5; the D region possibly corresponds to TRBD1 (5 bases align). CDR1 and CDR2, looked up from the germline V gene (reference sequence), are LGHDT and YNNKEL. From its cysteine to its phenylalanine, the CDR3 spans 14 amino acids. Just CDR3 DNA is preserved here, 42 bases in frame from base 1. Trimming costs V 1 base and J 6 bases, and their ends lie 12 bases apart.